This record covers a single TCR beta chain. Its antigen is unidentified. Regarding time point: week 5, during vaccination. Doses of 300 ug of mutant IDH1 20-mer peptide were given with topical imiquimod. Germline assignment: CDR1 PRHDT and CDR2 FYEKMQ (reference sequence). With 2 bases clipped from V and 5 bases from J, the junction kept 3 bases outside the gene matches. This CDR3 has 14 residues. Data came from immunoSEQ multiplex PCR; TCRdb stores just in-frame clones and leaves some out. The repertoire holds nearly 30,000 clones, with about nine tenths as singletons. These data originate in a study of a mutant IDH1 vaccine in newly diagnosed glioma. The wider study: Patients came in for eight vaccinations, in weeks 1, 3, 5, 7, 11, 15, 19 and 23. Radiotherapy, temozolomide, or both had been given previously, and both were given to most. Study findings and constraints: Seemingly, pseudoprogression had no relation to changes in the top peripheral T cell clonotypes.

V is TRBV13 and J is TRBJ2-7, with 10 bases fitting TRBD1. The TCR comes from a woman between 40 and 50 years old with glioma. Some clones in this sample may be carry-over from other donors' samples. Sequenced material: peripheral blood mononuclear cells (PBMCs), taken from a glioma patient whose treatment included an IDH1 peptide vaccine. CDR3 sequence (DNA): TGTGCCAGCAGCTTAACGGGACAGGGGAACGAGCAGTACTTC. Translated: CASSLTGQGNEQYF.